The 14 T cell receptor beta chains in this list originate from one sample, sequenced in a study of CD8+ T cells in alopecia areata. The authors extracted RNA and reverse transcribed it into cDNA as the sequencing template. Measured with immunoSEQ multiplex PCR; TCRdb has only the in-frame clones, and not every one. The table records 160,000 or so clones, around 64% of them present only once. Sample: CD8+ T cells sorted from blood, taken at week 0. The origin of the receptors is a human donor with alopecia areata.

This chain joins TRBV5-4 and TRBJ2-3; D is perhaps TRBD1 or TRBD2 (5 bases each). V was cut by 4 bases and J by 4 bases, with 13 bases left in between. Per germline, CDR1 SGHNT and CDR2 YYREEE (reference sequence). This CDR3 contains 14 residues. CDR3 sequence (DNA): TGTGCCAGCAGCCCGGGGACCTCCCCAGATACGCAGTATTTT. Protein: CASSPGTSPDTQYF.

The chain carries TRBV30 and TRBJ2-5; D is perhaps TRBD2 (6 bases). The CDR3 runs 13 residues. Germline V gene sequence: CDR1 GTSNPN, CDR2 SVGIG (reference sequence). Trimming pared 0 bases from V and 5 bases from J, leaving 10 bases between. CDR3 sequence: CAWSVGGTETQYF. The CDR3 DNA follows: TGTGCCTGGAGTGTGGGGGGTACGGAGACCCAGTACTTC.

The chain joins TRBV7-2 to TRBJ2-3; no clear D gene. Trimming left V 1 base short and J 0 bases short, with 5 bases between. CDR1 and CDR2 (germline): SGHTA, FQGNSA. CDR3 size: 14 residues. CDR3 protein: CASSLVGSTDTQYF. CDR3 in DNA: TGTGCCAGCAGCTTAGTAGGTAGCACAGATACGCAGTATTTT.

The chain links TRBV30 to TRBJ2-2, with 9 bases aligning to TRBD2. Germline CDR1 and CDR2: GTSNPN and SVGIG (reference sequence). V trimming: 3 bases; J trimming: 6 bases; junction bases outside the gene matches: 8. The CDR3 has 15 residues. The CDR3 region has the DNA TGTGCCTGGAGGGCCCCACAGCGGGGGGCCGGGGAGCTGTTTTTT. Protein sequence: CAWRAPQRGAGELFF.

The V and J genes are TRBV19 and TRBJ2-1, with 7 bases matching TRBD2. Germline V lookup: CDR1 LNHDA, CDR2 SQIVND (reference sequence). The V and J ends lost 1 base and 0 bases, in that order; junction bases with no gene match: 0. This CDR3 has 15 residues. The CDR3 is CASSIAGGSYNEQFF. The CDR3 region has the DNA TGTGCCAGTAGTATAGCGGGGGGCTCCTACAATGAGCAGTTCTTC. The full variable domain, with the rest looked up from reference TRBV19 and TRBJ2-1, is DGGITQSPKYLFRKEGQNVTLSCEQNLNHDAMYWYRQDPGQGLRLIYYSQIVNDFQKGDIAEGYSVSREKKESFPLTVTSAQKNPTAFYLCASSIAGGSYNEQFFGPGTRLTVL.

The chain links TRBV13 to TRBJ2-5; D could derive from TRBD1 or TRBD2 (6 bases each). This CDR3 comprises 13 residues. The germline V and J ends were trimmed by 6 bases and 4 bases, with 12 bases remaining between them. Germline V gene data show CDR1 as PRHDT and CDR2 as FYEKMQ (reference sequence). The CDR3 DNA sequence: TGTGCCAGCAGTTTATGGGGGGCAGAGACCCAGTACTTC. Translating gives CASSLWGAETQYF.

The chain uses TRBV29-1 and TRBJ2-1, with 9 bases lining up with TRBD2. Germline V gene lookup returns CDR1 SQVTM and CDR2 ANQGSEA. This CDR3 comprises 18 residues. V dropped 8 bases and J dropped 0; count of bases not matched to a gene: 17. CDR3 coding DNA: TGCAGCACCCTCTTATTCGCGGGGGGGCCCCACTCCTACAATGAGCAGTTCTTC. Amino acid sequence: CSTLLFAGGPHSYNEQFF.

The V gene is TRBV6-6, the J gene TRBJ2-1; 8 nucleotides align to TRBD2. Germline-derived CDR1 and CDR2 are MNHNY and SVGAGI (reference sequence). The CDR3 spans 13 residues. J was trimmed by 4 bases and V by 7 bases; bases with no gene match: 3. CDR3 DNA sequence: TGTGCCAGCACCTTAGCGGGGTACAATGAGCAGTTCTTC. Its protein is CASTLAGYNEQFF.

This rearrangement joins TRBV5-1 to TRBJ1-1; D is undetermined. CDR1 and CDR2 from the germline V gene are SGHRS and YFSETQ. The CDR3 is 17 amino acids. Trimming shortened V by 4 bases and J by 4 bases, and 23 bases separated the two germline ends. DNA of the CDR3: TGCGCCAGCAGCCTCACTGGCGGGGTTCATGCTTCCACTGAAGCTTTCTTT. Its protein product is CASSLTGGVHASTEAFF.

The V and J genes are TRBV29-1 and TRBJ2-7, with 11 positions matching TRBD1. This CDR3 has 15 amino acids. Losses at the gene ends were 1 base for V and 6 bases for J; bases not matched to a gene: 8. Germline lookup yields CDR1 SQVTM and CDR2 ANQGSEA. The CDR3 sequence: CSVEGGQGAIGEQYF. The CDR3 coding sequence is TGCAGCGTTGAAGGCGGACAGGGGGCTATTGGCGAGCAGTACTTC.

The rearrangement uses TRBV7-2 and TRBJ2-7; weak D call: TRBD1 (5 bases). The CDR3 runs 15 residues. Per the germline V gene, CDR1 is SGHTA and CDR2 is FQGNSA. V dropped 3 bases and J dropped 1 base, with 13 bases sitting between them. CDR3 nucleotides: TGTGCCAGCAGCTTGGGGCCGGGCCGATCCTACGAGCAGTACTTC. Protein sequence: CASSLGPGRSYEQYF.

The V gene is TRBV29-1, the J gene TRBJ2-1, with 7 bases identical to TRBD1. Germline CDR1 is SQVTM and CDR2 is ANQGSEA. V shed 6 bases and J 8 bases; nucleotides not matched to a gene: 19. The CDR3 runs to 16 residues. The CDR3 loop is CSVDAVGTARWDEQFF. The CDR3, as DNA: TGCAGCGTCGATGCCGTAGGGACAGCCAGGTGGGATGAGCAGTTCTTC.

This clone appeared once. The DNA for the CDR3 is TGTGCCAGCAGCGCACCGCGGGACGGGACATACACAGATACGCAGTATTTT. As protein: CASSAPRDGTYTDTQYF. The chain is built from TRBV9 and TRBJ2-3; D is tentatively TRBD1 or TRBD2 (6 bases each). The CDR3 has 17 amino acids. Trimming took 3 bases from V and 2 from J, leaving 19 bases between them. Germline V CDR1 and CDR2: SGDLS, YYNGEE.

V is TRBV11-3 and J is TRBJ2-7, with TRBD1 identical over 8 bases. CDR3 length: 15 residues. J was trimmed by 9 bases and V by 5 bases; bases with no gene match: 15. Germline V lookup: CDR1 SGHNT, CDR2 YENEEA. In DNA, the CDR3 is TGTGCCAGCAGCGCCCATCGGGGACAGGTGATGCGGCAGTACTTC. Protein: CASSAHRGQVMRQYF.